This T cell receptor (beta chain) originates from a study of CD8+ T cells in alopecia areata. The CDR3 has 12 residues. Germline CDR1 and CDR2: SGHTA and FQGNSA. Trimming removed 5 bases from V and 4 bases from J, with 8 bases in between. With regard to this clone: What it binds is not known.

General study findings and limits: Scalp clonality, along with expanded CD8+ clones among the top 100, was significantly decreased by tofacitinib.

RNA, once extracted, was reverse transcribed into cDNA for use as the sequencing template. Profiled with immunoSEQ multiplex PCR; TCRdb holds only in-frame clones, not every one. This sample has about 190,000 clones, with about three fifths found just once. Treatment defined: oral pan-JAK inhibitor, 5-10 mg twice daily. This sequence joins TRBV7-2 and TRBJ2-5, with D hard to call. This clonotype was obtained from a human donor with alopecia areata. The sample in question was CD4+ T cells sorted from blood, obtained at week 4, from a patient treated with tofacitinib. The CDR3 DNA is TGTGCCAGCAGCCCGACGGGAGAGACCCAGTACTTC. Residues: CASSPTGETQYF.